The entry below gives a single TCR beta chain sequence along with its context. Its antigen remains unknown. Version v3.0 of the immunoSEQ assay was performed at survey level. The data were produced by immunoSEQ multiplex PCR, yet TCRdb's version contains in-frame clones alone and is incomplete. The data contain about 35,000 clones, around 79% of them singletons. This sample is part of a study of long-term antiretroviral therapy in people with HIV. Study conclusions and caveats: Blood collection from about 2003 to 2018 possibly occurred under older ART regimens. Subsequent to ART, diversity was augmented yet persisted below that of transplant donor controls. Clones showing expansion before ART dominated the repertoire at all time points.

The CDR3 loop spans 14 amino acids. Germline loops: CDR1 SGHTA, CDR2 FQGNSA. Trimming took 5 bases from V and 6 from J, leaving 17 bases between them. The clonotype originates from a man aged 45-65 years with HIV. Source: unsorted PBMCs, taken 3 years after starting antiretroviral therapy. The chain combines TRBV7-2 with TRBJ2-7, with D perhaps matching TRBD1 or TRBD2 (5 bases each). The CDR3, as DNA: TGTGCCAGCAGCAACCGGGACGGCTCCCTCGAGCAGTACTTC. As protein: CASSNRDGSLEQYF.